This TCR beta chain is drawn from a study of Ad26.COV2.S vaccination and SARS-CoV-2 variants. Described treatment: 19 received Ad26.COV2.S at low or high dose, single or two shots; 5 received placebo; per-sample allocation not given. Each sample was drawn 63 days after the first injection (of vaccine or placebo). Donation came from an adult in Boston who was aged 18-55 years. This table comes from immunoSEQ multiplex PCR, and its TCRdb copy is limited to in-frame clones, with some not included. The repertoire holds fewer than 900,000 clones, 89% seen once, with approximately 1.5% in the top ten. In germline, CDR1 is SGHRS, CDR2 YFSETQ. Trimming cost V 3 bases and J 5 bases; bases outside gene matches: 7. The CDR3 sequence is 15 residues long.

This sequence joins TRBV5-1 and TRBJ2-5, with 10 bases identical to TRBD1. The TCR originated in a person aged 18-60 years who received the Ad26.COV2.S COVID-19 vaccine or a placebo. Sequencing used peripheral blood, obtained in a trial of Ad26.COV2.S vaccine versus placebo. CDR3 region: CASSWAGQGLETQYF. The CDR3 region has the DNA TGCGCCAGCAGCTGGGCGGGACAGGGGTTGGAGACCCAGTACTTC. The whole variable domain, remainder taken from reference TRBV5-1 and TRBJ2-5, is KAGVTQTPRYLIKTRGQQVTLSCSPISGHRSVSWYQQTPGQGLQFLFEYFSETQRNKGNFPGRFSGRQFSNSRSEMNVSTLELGDSALYLCASSWAGQGLETQYFGPGTRLLVL.